Listed here is a single TCR beta chain. As yet, its antigen is unknown. The sequenced template was cDNA made from the entire isolated RNA. Sequencing was performed with immunoSEQ multiplex PCR; in TCRdb, only in-frame clones are kept and a portion is missing. The table has around 350,000 clones, roughly 12% seen once. This sample is drawn from a study of beta chain features in type 1 diabetes. Study context: The study found patients and healthy donors alike in age, gender and cell yields.

Study observations and caveats: In all four CD4+ subsets, TCRB CDR3 length was significantly, moderately reduced in type 1 diabetes. Insertion counts at VDJ junctions were lower in type 1 diabetes patients, who also showed more deletions there. Researchers reported that naive, central memory and Treg TCRB repertoires appeared more similar in patients than in healthy donors.

Germline assignment: CDR1 ENHRY and CDR2 SYGVKD. The V and J ends lost 6 bases and 9 bases, in that order; junction bases with no gene match: 5. The CDR3 is 13 amino acids. Material for sequencing was naive CD4+ T cells from blood. This clonotype originated in a man aged 18 to 29 in good health. This chain uses TRBV10-3 with TRBJ2-1, with TRBD1 identical over 10 bases. Here the CDR3 reads CAIRGGQGTEQFF. The CDR3, as DNA: TGTGCCATCAGGGGGGGACAGGGGACTGAGCAGTTCTTC.